The present T cell receptor (beta chain) was sequenced within a study of OX40 agonist ivuxolimab in advanced cancers. Study details: Patients' therapy was ivuxolimab, an antibody that acts as an agonist of OX40 (CD134). Dose-escalation patients were diagnosed with hepatocellular carcinoma, melanoma, renal cell cancer or head and neck cancer.

Measured with immunoSEQ multiplex PCR; TCRdb has only the in-frame clones, and not every one. This table has tens of thousands of clones, about nine tenths appearing once. Germline CDR1 GTSNPN, CDR2 SVGIG (reference sequence). The CDR3 consists of 15 residues. Trimming left V 0 bases short and J 1 base short, with 13 bases between. Whole-study findings and limits: Expanded clones were, on average, more numerous in CD8+ T cells than in CD4+. By week 6 at 0.1 to 3.0 mg/kg, blood CD4+ and CD8+ T cells had expanded clonally.

In regard to this clone: Its specificity is unknown.

The receptor comes from an adult with an advanced solid tumor such as melanoma, head and neck, liver or kidney cancer. This specimen consisted of CD4+ or CD8+ T cells sorted from blood, obtained in a trial of the OX40 agonist ivuxolimab. The chain is built from TRBV30 and TRBJ2-7; possible D gene TRBD2, 6 bases. In nucleotides, the CDR3 is TGTGCCTGGAGTGTAACGGGAGTTCAGTCCTACGAGCAGTACTTC. Protein sequence: CAWSVTGVQSYEQYF.